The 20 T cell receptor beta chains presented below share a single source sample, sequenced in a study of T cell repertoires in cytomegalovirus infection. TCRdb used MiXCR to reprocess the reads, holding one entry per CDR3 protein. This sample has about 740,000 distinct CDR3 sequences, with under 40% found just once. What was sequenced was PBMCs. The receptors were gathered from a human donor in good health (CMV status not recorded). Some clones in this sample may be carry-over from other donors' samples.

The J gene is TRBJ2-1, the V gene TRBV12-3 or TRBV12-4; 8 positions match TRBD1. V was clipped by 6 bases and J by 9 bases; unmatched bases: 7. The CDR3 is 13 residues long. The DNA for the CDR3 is TGTGCCAGCAGCACGACAGGGGTGACTGAGCAGTTCTTC. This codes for CASSTTGVTEQFF.

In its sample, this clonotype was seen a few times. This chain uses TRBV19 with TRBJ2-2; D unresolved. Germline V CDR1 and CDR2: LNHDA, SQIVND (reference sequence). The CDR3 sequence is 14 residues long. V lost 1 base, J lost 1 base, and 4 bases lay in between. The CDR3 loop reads CASSIVQNTGELFF. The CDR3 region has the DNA TGTGCCAGTAGTATAGTTCAGAACACCGGGGAGCTGTTTTTT. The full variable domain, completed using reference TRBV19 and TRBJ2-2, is DGGITQSPKYLFRKEGQNVTLSCEQNLNHDAMYWYRQDPGQGLRLIYYSQIVNDFQKGDIAEGYSVSREKKESFPLTVTSAQKNPTAFYLCASSIVQNTGELFFGEGSRLTVL.

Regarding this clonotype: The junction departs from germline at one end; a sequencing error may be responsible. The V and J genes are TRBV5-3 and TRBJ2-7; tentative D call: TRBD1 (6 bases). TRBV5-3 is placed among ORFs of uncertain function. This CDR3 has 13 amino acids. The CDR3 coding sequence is TGTGCCAGCAGCTGGGACACCCGCGGCGAGCAGTACTTC. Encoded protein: CASSWDTRGEQYF.

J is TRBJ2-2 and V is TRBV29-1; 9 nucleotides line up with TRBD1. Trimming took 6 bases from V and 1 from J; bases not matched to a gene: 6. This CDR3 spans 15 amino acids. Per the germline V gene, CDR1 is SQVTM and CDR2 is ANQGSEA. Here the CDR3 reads CSVAGQGENTGELFF. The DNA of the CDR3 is TGCAGCGTAGCGGGACAGGGTGAGAACACCGGGGAGCTGTTTTTT.

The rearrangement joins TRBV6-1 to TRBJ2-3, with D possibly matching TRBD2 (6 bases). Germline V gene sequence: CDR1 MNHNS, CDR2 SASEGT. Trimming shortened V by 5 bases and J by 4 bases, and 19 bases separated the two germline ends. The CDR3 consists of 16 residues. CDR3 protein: CASSLDERAGPDTQYF. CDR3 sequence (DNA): TGTGCCAGCAGTCTTGACGAGCGGGCGGGGCCAGATACGCAGTATTTT.

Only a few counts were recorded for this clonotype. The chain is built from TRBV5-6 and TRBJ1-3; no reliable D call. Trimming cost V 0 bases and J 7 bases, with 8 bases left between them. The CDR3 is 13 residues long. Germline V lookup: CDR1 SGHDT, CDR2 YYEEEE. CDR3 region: CASSLDRYNTIYF. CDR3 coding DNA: TGTGCCAGCAGCTTGGACAGATACAACACCATATATTTT.

This chain's CDR3 is CASSPYAGSRMVPEAFF. In DNA, the CDR3 is TGTGCCAGCAGCCCATACGCGGGGTCCCGGATGGTACCTGAAGCTTTCTTT. The rearrangement uses TRBV7-3 and TRBJ1-1; D gene uncertain. V lost 5 bases, J lost 6 bases, and 25 bases lay in between. From germline, CDR1 is SGHTA and CDR2 FQGTGA. CDR3 length: 17 residues.

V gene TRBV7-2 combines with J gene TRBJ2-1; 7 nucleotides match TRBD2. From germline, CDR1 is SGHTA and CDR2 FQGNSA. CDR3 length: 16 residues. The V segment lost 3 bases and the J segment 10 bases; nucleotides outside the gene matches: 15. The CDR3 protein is CASSFPNGRKGKEQFF. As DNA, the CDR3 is TGTGCCAGCAGCTTTCCGAACGGGAGGAAGGGCAAGGAGCAGTTCTTC.

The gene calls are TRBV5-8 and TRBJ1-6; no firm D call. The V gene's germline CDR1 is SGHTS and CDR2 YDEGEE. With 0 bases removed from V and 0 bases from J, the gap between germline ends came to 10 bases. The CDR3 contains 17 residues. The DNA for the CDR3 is TGTGCCAGCAGCTTGGGGGGTCTCGGCTCCTATAATTCACCCCTCCACTTT. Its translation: CASSLGGLGSYNSPLHF.

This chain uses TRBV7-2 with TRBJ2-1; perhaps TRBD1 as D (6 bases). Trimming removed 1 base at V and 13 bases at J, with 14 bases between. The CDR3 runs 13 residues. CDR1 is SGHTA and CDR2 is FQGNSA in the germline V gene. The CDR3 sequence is CASSLVRGLEQFF. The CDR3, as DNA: TGTGCCAGCAGCTTAGTCAGGGGCCTTGAACAGTTCTTC.

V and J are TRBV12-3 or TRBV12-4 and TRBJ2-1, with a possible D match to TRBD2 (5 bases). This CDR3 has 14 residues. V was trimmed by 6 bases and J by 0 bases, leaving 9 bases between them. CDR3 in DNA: TGTGCCAGCAGGCTCGGGGTCTCCTACAATGAGCAGTTCTTC. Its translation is CASRLGVSYNEQFF.

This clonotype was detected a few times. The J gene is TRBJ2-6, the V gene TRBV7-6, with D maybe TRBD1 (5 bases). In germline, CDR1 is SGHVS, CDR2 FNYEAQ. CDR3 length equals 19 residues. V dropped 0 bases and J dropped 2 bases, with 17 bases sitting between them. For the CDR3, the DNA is TGTGCCAGCAGCTTAGCCCAGGGTAGGGGTGGCCCTGGGGCCAACGTCCTGACTTTC. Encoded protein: CASSLAQGRGGPGANVLTF.

The CDR3 nucleotides read TGTGCCAGCAGTCTATTAACACCGACGGGCACCTACGAGCAGTACTTC. Encoded protein: CASSLLTPTGTYEQYF. V gene TRBV6-1 combines with J gene TRBJ2-7; no clear D. Trimming removed 5 bases at V and 2 bases at J, with 19 bases between. The germline V gene has CDR1 MNHNS and CDR2 SASEGT. This CDR3 is 16 amino acids long.

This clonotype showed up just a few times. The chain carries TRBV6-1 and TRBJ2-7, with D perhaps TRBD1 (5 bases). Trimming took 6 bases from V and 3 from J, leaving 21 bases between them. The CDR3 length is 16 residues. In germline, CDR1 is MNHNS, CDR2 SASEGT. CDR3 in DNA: TGTGCCAGCAGCCCTTCTTCAGGGATGATGGACTACGAGCAGTACTTC. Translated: CASSPSSGMMDYEQYF.

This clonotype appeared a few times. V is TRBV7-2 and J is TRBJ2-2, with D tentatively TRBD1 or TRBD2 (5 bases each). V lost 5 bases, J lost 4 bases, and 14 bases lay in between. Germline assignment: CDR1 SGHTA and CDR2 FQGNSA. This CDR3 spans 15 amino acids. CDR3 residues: CASSEPGRVTGELFF. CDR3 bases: TGTGCCAGCAGCGAGCCGGGACGGGTCACCGGGGAGCTGTTTTTT.

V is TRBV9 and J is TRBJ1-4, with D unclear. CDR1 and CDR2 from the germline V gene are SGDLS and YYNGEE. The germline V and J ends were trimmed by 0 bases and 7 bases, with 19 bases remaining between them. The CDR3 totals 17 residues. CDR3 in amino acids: CASSVGPDGGSAEKLFF. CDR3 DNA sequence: TGTGCCAGCAGCGTAGGCCCCGACGGAGGGTCCGCTGAAAAACTGTTTTTT.

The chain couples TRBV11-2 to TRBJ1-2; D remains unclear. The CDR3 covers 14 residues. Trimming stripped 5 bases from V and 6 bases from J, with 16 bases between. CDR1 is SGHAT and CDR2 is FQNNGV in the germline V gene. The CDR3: CASSRPVDLHGYTF. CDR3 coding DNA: TGTGCCAGCAGCCGCCCCGTTGATCTACATGGCTACACCTTC. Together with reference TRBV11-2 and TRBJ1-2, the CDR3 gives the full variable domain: EAGVAQSPRYKIIEKRQSVAFWCNPISGHATLYWYQQILGQGPKLLIQFQNNGVVDDSQLPKDRFSAERLKGVDSTLKIQPAKLEDSAVYLCASSRPVDLHGYTFGSGTRLTVV.

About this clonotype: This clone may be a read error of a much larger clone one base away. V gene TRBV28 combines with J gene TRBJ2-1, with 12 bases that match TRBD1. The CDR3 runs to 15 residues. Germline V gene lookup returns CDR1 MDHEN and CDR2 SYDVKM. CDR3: CSSSLGDRGHNEQFF. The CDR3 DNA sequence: TGTTCCAGCAGTTTAGGGGACAGGGGGCATAATGAGCAGTTCTTC.

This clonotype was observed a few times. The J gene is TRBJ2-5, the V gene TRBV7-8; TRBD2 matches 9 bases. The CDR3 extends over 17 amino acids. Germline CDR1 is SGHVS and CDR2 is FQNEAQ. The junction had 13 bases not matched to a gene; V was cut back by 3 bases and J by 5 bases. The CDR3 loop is CASSFSGISGSGETQYF. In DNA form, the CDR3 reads TGTGCCAGCAGCTTCTCCGGCATTAGCGGGAGCGGCGAGACCCAGTACTTC.

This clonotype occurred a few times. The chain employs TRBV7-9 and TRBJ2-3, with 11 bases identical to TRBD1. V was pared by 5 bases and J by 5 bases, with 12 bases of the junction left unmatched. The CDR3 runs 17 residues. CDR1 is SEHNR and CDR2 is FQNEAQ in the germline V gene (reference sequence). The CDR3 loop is CASSGNRGQGAKDTQYF. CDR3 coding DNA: TGTGCCAGCAGCGGGAACAGAGGACAGGGGGCTAAAGATACGCAGTATTTT.